The rows below give T cell receptor beta chains drawn from one sample of a study of vaccination effects on CD4 cells after COVID-19. Measured with immunoSEQ multiplex PCR; TCRdb has only the in-frame clones, and not every one. The sample shows around 32,000 clones, around three fifths of them seen only once. The antigens these receptors bind are not known. The material was CD4+ T cells from PBMCs cultured with SARS-CoV-2 spike peptides, obtained after COVID-19 vaccination. These receptors originate from a human donor who received a COVID-19 vaccine. Each CDR3 is given without its conserved first and last residue. The order of the fields is V gene, CDR3 protein.

TRBV27 | ASRSGLDNEQF
TRBV19 | ASSRGQGKTAPNHYGYT
TRBV2 | ACISGSYQETQY
TRBV10-3 | AISPGLALNTQY
TRBV19 | ASSSRSATNEKLF
TRBV7-9 | ASSLAQLRTGRRTEAF
TRBV9 | ASSASGQVIETQY
TRBV6-1 | ASSERADQPQH
TRBV7-8 | ASSLALGKSEQY
TRBV18 | ASSPGGSNYGYT
TRBV5-6 | ASSLPVEETQY
TRBV7-8 | ASSSRDSYQSNYGYT
TRBV2 | ASSLDIHEQY
TRBV6-5 | ASSYSIGQTQY
TRBV7-9 | ASSILADAYNEQF
TRBV6-1 | ASSEAWKNTEAF
TRBV11-3 | ASSLRGQGKQY
TRBV30 | AWSRKSGNTIY
TRBV18 | ASSPPFGQGQETQY
TRBV6-2/TRBV6-3 | ASSSGTSGNKAQY
TRBV5-4 | ASSSHQGGLDYGYT
TRBV29-1 | SVEDPPYEQY
TRBV2 | ASSRQGDTEAF
TRBV18 | ASSPAGEYNEQF
TRBV12-2 | ASRLVGQMGAPRRQPQH
TRBV7-2 | ASSFDIASNEQY
TRBV3-1/TRBV3-2 | ASSQDALLPQH
TRBV19 | ASSISGTNEKLF
TRBV11-2 | ASSLTLNPDTDTQY
TRBV5-1 | ASSFLNGGPNEQF
TRBV10-3 | AIMGSGYEQY
TRBV6-6 | ASSPLNYGYT
TRBV4-2 | ASSQDGASGRETQY
TRBV18 | ASSTGQNTEAF
TRBV19 | ASGQPINYGYT
TRBV13 | ASSGRGREGYEQY
TRBV27 | ASSSLGSNYEQY
TRBV18 | ASSPGQGATGANVLT
TRBV9 | ASSAAGQGYNEQF
TRBV2 | ASSADGNYEQY